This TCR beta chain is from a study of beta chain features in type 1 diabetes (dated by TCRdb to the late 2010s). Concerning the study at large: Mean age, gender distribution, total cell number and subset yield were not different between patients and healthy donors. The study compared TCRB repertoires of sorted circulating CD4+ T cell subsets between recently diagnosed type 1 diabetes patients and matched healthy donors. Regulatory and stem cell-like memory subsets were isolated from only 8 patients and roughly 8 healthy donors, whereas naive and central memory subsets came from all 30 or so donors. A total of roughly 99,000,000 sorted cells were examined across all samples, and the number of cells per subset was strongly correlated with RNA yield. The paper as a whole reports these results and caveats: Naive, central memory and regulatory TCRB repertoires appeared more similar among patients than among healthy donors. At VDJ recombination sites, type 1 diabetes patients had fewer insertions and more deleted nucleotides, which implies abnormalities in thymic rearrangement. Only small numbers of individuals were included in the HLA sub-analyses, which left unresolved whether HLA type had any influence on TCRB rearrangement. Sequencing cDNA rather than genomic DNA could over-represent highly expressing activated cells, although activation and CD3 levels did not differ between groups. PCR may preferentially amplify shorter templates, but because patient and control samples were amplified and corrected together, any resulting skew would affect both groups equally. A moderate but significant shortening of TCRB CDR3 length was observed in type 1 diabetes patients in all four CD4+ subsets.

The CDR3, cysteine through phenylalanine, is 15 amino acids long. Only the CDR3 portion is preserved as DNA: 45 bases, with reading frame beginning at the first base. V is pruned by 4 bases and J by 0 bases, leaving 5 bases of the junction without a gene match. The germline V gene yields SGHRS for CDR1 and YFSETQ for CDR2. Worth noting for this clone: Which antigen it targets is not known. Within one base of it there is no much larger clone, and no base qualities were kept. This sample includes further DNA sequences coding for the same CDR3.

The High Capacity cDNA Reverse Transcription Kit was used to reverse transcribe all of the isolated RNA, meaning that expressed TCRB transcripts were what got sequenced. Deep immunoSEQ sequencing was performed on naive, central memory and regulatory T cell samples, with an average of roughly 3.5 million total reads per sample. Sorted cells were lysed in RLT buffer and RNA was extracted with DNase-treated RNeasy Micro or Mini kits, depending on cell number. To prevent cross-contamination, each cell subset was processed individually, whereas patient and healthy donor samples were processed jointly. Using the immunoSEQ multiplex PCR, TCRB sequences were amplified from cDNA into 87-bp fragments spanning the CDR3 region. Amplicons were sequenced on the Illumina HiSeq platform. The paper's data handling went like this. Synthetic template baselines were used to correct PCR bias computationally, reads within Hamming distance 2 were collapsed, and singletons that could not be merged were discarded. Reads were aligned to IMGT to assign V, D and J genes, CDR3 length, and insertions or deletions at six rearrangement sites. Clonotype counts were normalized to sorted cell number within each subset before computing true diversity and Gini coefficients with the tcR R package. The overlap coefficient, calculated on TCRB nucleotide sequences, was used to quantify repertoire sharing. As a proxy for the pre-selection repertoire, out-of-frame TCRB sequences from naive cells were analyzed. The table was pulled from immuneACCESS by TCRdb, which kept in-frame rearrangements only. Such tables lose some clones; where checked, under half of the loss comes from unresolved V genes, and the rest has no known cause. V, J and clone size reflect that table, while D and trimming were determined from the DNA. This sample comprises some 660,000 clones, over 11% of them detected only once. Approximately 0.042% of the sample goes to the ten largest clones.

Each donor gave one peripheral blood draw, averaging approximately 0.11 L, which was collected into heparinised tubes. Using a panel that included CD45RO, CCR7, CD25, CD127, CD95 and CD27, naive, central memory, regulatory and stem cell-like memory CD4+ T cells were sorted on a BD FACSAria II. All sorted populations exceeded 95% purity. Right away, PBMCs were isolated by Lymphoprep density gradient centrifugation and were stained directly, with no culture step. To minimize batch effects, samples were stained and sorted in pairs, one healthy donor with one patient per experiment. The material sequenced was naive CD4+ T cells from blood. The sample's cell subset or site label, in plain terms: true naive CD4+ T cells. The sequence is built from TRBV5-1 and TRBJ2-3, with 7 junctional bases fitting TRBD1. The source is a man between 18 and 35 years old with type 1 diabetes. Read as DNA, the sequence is TGCGCCAGCAGCCCAGGGGGTCCTAGCACAGATACGCAGTATTTT. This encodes CASSPGGPSTDTQYF.